This T cell receptor beta chain comes out of a study of blood T cell repertoires in COVID-19. Background on the study: Acute-phase and convalescent COVID-19 samples originated in the United States, Italy and Spain. In each case, the material was cDNA or gDNA derived from T cells, B-cell-depleted T cells, or PBMCs.

Original analysis: Estimates of nucleated cell counts were drawn from the amplification of reference gene primers. The repertoire was sequenced with immunoSEQ multiplex PCR; TCRdb's copy has only in-frame clones and lacks some. For V, J and clone size, that table is used; D and trimming come from the DNA. The sample includes about 100,000 clones, roughly 79% of them seen just once. This clone was seen once. Germline-derived CDR1 and CDR2 are LNHDA and SQIVND (reference sequence). The CDR3 totals 17 residues. V was clipped by 8 bases and J by 2 bases, with 22 bases between them. The receptor was isolated from a woman in her 70s with acute or convalescent COVID-19. The gene calls are TRBV19 and TRBJ1-5, with D possibly TRBD1 on 6 matching bases. Sequencing input: peripheral blood. Here the CDR3 reads CASSGTFGFGGNQPQHF. The CDR3 bases are TGTGCCAGTTCCGGGACATTCGGCTTTGGCGGCAATCAGCCCCAGCATTTT.